This T cell receptor beta chain was documented in a study of blood T cell repertoires in COVID-19 (dated by TCRdb to the early 2020s). For the wider study: Samples from collaborators originated in the United States, Italy and Spain and spanned both the acute and convalescent phases of COVID-19. Subjects who had been exposed to COVID-19, were actively infected with it, or had recovered from it provided the deeply sampled blood TCRbeta repertoires that made up the dataset. Nearly every sample came with metadata listing a de-identified subject ID, COVID-19 status, age in years and sex. Where available, HLA class I and class II types were obtained from metadata supplied by the sample provider rather than from assay-based typing. Samples came from the ongoing ImmuneRACE study (first 160 participants) plus 1,254 subjects from 6 global collaborators. The material from the prospective study consisted of cDNA or gDNA derived from T cells, B-cell-depleted T cells, or PBMCs. The repertoires were made available in a free public database intended to serve as a resource for research on the immune response to SARS-CoV-2. The paper's findings and limits, for the study overall: The quantity of clinical and demographic metadata differed by source and by participant and was supplied without curation.

The sample holds one count of this clone. Its antigen specificity is not known. No base quality values were provided; no much bigger clone lies one nucleotide off. Relative to germline, V is 3 bases shorter and J is 6 bases shorter, with 9 bases between their ends. In the germline V gene (reference sequence), CDR1 corresponds to LNHDA and CDR2 to SQIVND. Inclusive of the bounding cysteine and phenylalanine, the CDR3 is 13 residues long. Of all the DNA, just the CDR3 is kept, 39 bases in frame from base 1. Each collaborating institution followed its own protocols to collect whole blood in K2EDTA tubes. Collaborator samples were shipped for TCRbeta analysis as frozen whole blood, isolated PBMCs, or DNA extracted from either sample type. TCRbeta CDR3 regions were amplified from genomic DNA by means of the immunoSEQ Assay, a bias-controlled multiplex PCR. In the original analysis: Within the assay, amplification of reference gene primers was used to estimate how many nucleated cells each sample contained. To quantify the absolute abundance of each unique TCRbeta CDR3 rearrangement, sequence reads were collapsed and filtered. For each sample, productive Simpson clonality was calculated as the square root of Simpson's diversity index across productive rearrangements. TCRdb obtained this table from immuneACCESS and retained in-frame rearrangements with V and J assigned. These tables miss some clones; where compared with another copy, unresolved V genes account for less than half of the shortfall, and the remainder is unexplained. From that table come the V and J calls and clone size; the DNA was used to work out D and trimming. This sample has around 100,000 clones in its table, and about 85% of those were observed once. The ten most abundant clones make up less than 2% of the sample.

This TCR derives from a man aged 50 or older with acute or convalescent COVID-19. The rearranged chain carries TRBV19 and TRBJ2-1; TRBD1 is a weak D gene call, 5 bases matching. Sequencing used peripheral blood. The CDR3 region reads CASSINRLNEQFF. The nucleotide sequence reads TGTGCCAGTAGTATCAACAGGCTCAATGAGCAGTTCTTC. Full variable domain (CDR3 extended with the reference TRBV19 and TRBJ2-1 proteins): DGGITQSPKYLFRKEGQNVTLSCEQNLNHDAMYWYRQDPGQGLRLIYYSQIVNDFQKGDIAEGYSVSREKKESFPLTVTSAQKNPTAFYLCASSINRLNEQFFGPGTRLTVL.